The 15 T cell receptor beta chains listed next were all sequenced from one sample in a study of cytomegalovirus exposure and HLA in healthy donors. A multiplex PCR was run with 60 Vbeta primers and 13 Jbeta primers. Data came from immunoSEQ multiplex PCR; TCRdb stores just in-frame clones and leaves some out. The sample holds roughly 150,000 clones, approximately 84% seen once. The material sequenced was PBMCs. These receptors came from a man aged 25 to 40 in good health and CMV-seropositive.

The chain couples TRBV7-2 to TRBJ2-3, with a possible D match to TRBD2 (6 bases). The germline V gene encodes CDR1 SGHTA and CDR2 FQGNSA. The CDR3 has 14 amino acids. Trimming shortened V by 10 bases and J by 2 bases, and 16 bases separated the two germline ends. CDR3 amino acids: CATFRWGDTDTQYF. In DNA form, the CDR3 reads TGTGCCACCTTCCGCTGGGGGGACACAGATACGCAGTATTTT. Based on the CDR3 plus reference TRBV7-2 and TRBJ2-3, the full variable domain is GAGVSQSPSNKVTEKGKDVELRCDPISGHTALYWYRQSLGQGLEFLIYFQGNSAPDKSGLPSDRFSAERTGGSVSTLTIQRTQQEDSAVYLCATFRWGDTDTQYFGPGTRLTVL.

This clone was seen once. The rearrangement uses TRBV4-3 and TRBJ2-7; 11 bases are a match to TRBD2. V was pared by 4 bases and J by 0 bases, with 2 bases of the junction left unmatched. Per the germline V gene, CDR1 is LGHNA and CDR2 is YSLEER. The CDR3 runs 15 residues. The CDR3 nucleotides are TGCGCCAGCAGCCCCGGACTAGCGGGCTCCTACGAGCAGTACTTC. Its translation: CASSPGLAGSYEQYF.

The sample holds a few counts of this clone. The CDR3 DNA reads TGTGCCAGCAGCGTGGGACAGGAAACCTACAATGAGCAGTTCTTC. Its protein is CASSVGQETYNEQFF. The J gene is TRBJ2-1, the V gene TRBV5-5; 8 bases fit TRBD1. V lost 4 bases and J lost 2; bases outside the gene matches: 5. The CDR3 covers 15 residues. Looked up from germline, CDR1 is SGHKS and CDR2 is YYEKEE (reference sequence).

The chain couples TRBV14 to TRBJ1-3; D may be TRBD1 (6 bases). Germline V gene lookup returns CDR1 SGHDN and CDR2 FVKESK. Trimming removed 4 bases from V and 3 bases from J, with 16 bases in between. The CDR3 contains 16 residues. The CDR3 protein is CASSLAGATFGNTIYF. CDR3 DNA sequence: TGTGCCAGCAGCCTGGCAGGGGCTACATTTGGAAACACCATATATTTT.

This clone has just one count. The V call is TRBV5-8, the J call TRBJ2-1; 12 positions agree with TRBD2. Germline-derived CDR1 and CDR2 are SGHTS and YDEGEE. Unmatched junction bases numbered 9, after V lost 1 base and J lost 7 bases. The CDR3 runs to 17 residues. The CDR3 DNA reads TGTGCCAGCAGCTTGTCGGTGACTAGCGGGAGTGTTAATGAGCAGTTCTTC. Protein sequence: CASSLSVTSGSVNEQFF.

The rearrangement uses TRBV18 and TRBJ2-1; weak D call: TRBD2 (6 bases). V was trimmed by 3 bases and J by 2 bases, leaving 14 bases between them. Germline loops: CDR1 KGHSH, CDR2 LQKENI. CDR3 size: 16 residues. CDR3 in amino acids: CASSPSGSPTYNEQFF. The CDR3 region has the DNA TGTGCCAGCTCACCGTCCGGGAGCCCCACCTACAATGAGCAGTTCTTC.

The chain employs TRBV11-3 and TRBJ2-2; D perhaps matches TRBD1 (6 bases). This CDR3 is built from 19 residues. Germline V gene sequence: CDR1 SGHNT, CDR2 YENEEA. The germline V and J ends were trimmed by 0 bases and 0 bases, with 17 bases remaining between them. The CDR3 DNA sequence: TGTGCCAGCAGCTTAGATATGTGGACAGCAGACACGAACACCGGGGAGCTGTTTTTT. It specifies CASSLDMWTADTNTGELFF.

The chain uses TRBV4-3 and TRBJ2-1, with D possibly being TRBD2 (6 bases). Germline V gives CDR1 LGHNA, CDR2 YSLEER. CDR3 length equals 17 residues. Between the trimmed V and J ends, which lost 3 bases and 3 bases, there was a span of 18 bases. The CDR3 DNA follows: TGCGCCAGCAGCCACCGCCCCGGGAGTTCCGGCTACAATGAGCAGTTCTTC. Amino acids: CASSHRPGSSGYNEQFF.

This chain joins TRBV11-3 and TRBJ2-2; 13 bases align to TRBD2. Trimming removed 5 bases from V and 6 bases from J; junction bases left unmatched: 6. The CDR3 runs 16 residues. From germline, CDR1 is SGHNT and CDR2 YENEEA. Here the CDR3 DNA reads TGTGCCAGCAGCCACGGGACTAGCGGGATGTCCGGGGAGCTGTTTTTT. Residues: CASSHGTSGMSGELFF.

V is TRBV29-1 and J is TRBJ2-5; D may be TRBD2 (5 bases). The CDR3 contains 12 residues. CDR1 is SQVTM and CDR2 is ANQGSEA in the germline V gene. Trimming cost V 4 bases and J 5 bases, with 11 bases left between them. The CDR3 region is CSVGTGLETQYF. In DNA form, the CDR3 reads TGCAGCGTTGGGACGGGGTTGGAGACCCAGTACTTC.

V gene TRBV19 combines with J gene TRBJ1-5; no clear D. The germline gives CDR1 LNHDA, CDR2 SQIVND (reference sequence). Trimming left V 9 bases short and J 0 bases short, with 15 bases between. The CDR3 length is 15 residues. CDR3 in DNA: TGTGCCAGCCTGCCCGGTCCCTCTAGCAATCAGCCCCAGCATTTT. Translation gives CASLPGPSSNQPQHF.

The genes are TRBV18 and TRBJ1-5; 7 bases match TRBD1. Germline CDR1 reads KGHSH; CDR2 reads LQKENI. This CDR3 is built from 13 residues. With 4 bases clipped from V and 7 bases from J, the junction kept 4 bases outside the gene matches. CDR3 loop: CASSQGARQPQHF. CDR3 DNA sequence: TGTGCCAGCTCACAGGGGGCGCGGCAGCCCCAGCATTTT.

A single count supports this clone. This chain joins TRBV9 and TRBJ2-7; maybe TRBD2 (6 bases). Trimming removed 3 bases from V and 5 bases from J, with 18 bases in between. Looked up from germline, CDR1 is SGDLS and CDR2 is YYNGEE. There are 15 residues in the CDR3. The chain's CDR3 is CASSDGGSGADEQYF. DNA for the CDR3: TGTGCCAGCAGCGATGGTGGATCGGGAGCTGACGAGCAGTACTTC.

This clone was seen only a few times. The chain combines TRBV2 with TRBJ2-5; 9 bases map to TRBD2. The CDR3 sequence is 16 residues long. Per the germline V gene, CDR1 is SNHLY and CDR2 is FYNNEI. The V gene end was trimmed by 8 bases and the J gene end by 3 bases; junction bases not matched to a gene: 13. CDR3 nucleotides: TGTGCCAGCCGCCGAGGGACTAGCATCCGAGAAGAGACCCAGTACTTC. Encoded protein: CASRRGTSIREETQYF.

The chain carries TRBV5-1 and TRBJ2-4; tentative D call: TRBD2 (6 bases). This CDR3 spans 15 amino acids. The germline V and J ends were trimmed by 0 bases and 2 bases, with 9 bases remaining between them. Germline CDR1 and CDR2: SGHRS and YFSETQ. CDR3 residues: CASSLEAGTKNIQYF. The CDR3 DNA reads as TGCGCCAGCAGCTTGGAGGCGGGGACCAAAAACATTCAGTACTTC. Drawing the rest from reference TRBV5-1 and TRBJ2-4, the complete variable domain is KAGVTQTPRYLIKTRGQQVTLSCSPISGHRSVSWYQQTPGQGLQFLFEYFSETQRNKGNFPGRFSGRQFSNSRSEMNVSTLELGDSALYLCASSLEAGTKNIQYFGAGTRLSVL.